The next 23 T cell receptor beta chains were all read from a single sample in a study of blood T cell repertoires in COVID-19. TCRdb keeps only in-frame clones here, not all; method: immunoSEQ multiplex PCR. The sample holds some 260,000 clones, 82% seen once. Sequenced input: peripheral blood. These receptors came from a woman aged 18 to 35 with acute or convalescent COVID-19.

This clone has just a few counts. The chain combines TRBV5-1 with TRBJ2-7; TRBD2 matches at 10 bases. The V gene end was trimmed by 3 bases and the J gene end by 2 bases; junction bases not matched to a gene: 17. Germline V gives CDR1 SGHRS, CDR2 YFSETQ. The CDR3 sequence is 19 residues long. DNA of the CDR3: TGCGCCAGCAGCTCCCCCGAAATAGCGGGAGGCCGCGGAACCTACGAGCAGTACTTC. Its protein is CASSSPEIAGGRGTYEQYF. The whole variable domain, remainder taken from reference TRBV5-1 and TRBJ2-7, is KAGVTQTPRYLIKTRGQQVTLSCSPISGHRSVSWYQQTPGQGLQFLFEYFSETQRNKGNFPGRFSGRQFSNSRSEMNVSTLELGDSALYLCASSSPEIAGGRGTYEQYFGPGTRLTVT.

This chain uses TRBV18 with TRBJ2-7, with TRBD1 identical over 10 bases. CDR3 length equals 15 residues. Germline CDR1 and CDR2: KGHSH and LQKENI. V shed 9 bases and J 5 bases; nucleotides not matched to a gene: 13. In DNA, the CDR3 is TGTGCCAGTTGCTGGACAGGGGGATCTCTAGACGAGCAGTACTTC. Translation: CASCWTGGSLDEQYF.

The chain has TRBV5-4 and TRBJ2-3, with 8 bases matching TRBD1. Germline CDR1 SGHNT, CDR2 YYREEE (reference sequence). The CDR3 length is 15 residues. V was clipped by 4 bases and J by 2 bases; unmatched bases: 6. The CDR3: CASSPGQGNTDTQYF. CDR3 bases: TGTGCCAGCAGCCCCGGACAGGGTAACACAGATACGCAGTATTTT.

The chain carries TRBV5-1 and TRBJ1-4; weak D call: TRBD1 (5 bases). The ends were cut back, 0 bases at V and 2 bases at J, with 11 bases in the middle. The CDR3 runs 16 residues. Germline V lookup: CDR1 SGHRS, CDR2 YFSETQ. CDR3 in amino acids: CASSLAERDTNEKLFF. The CDR3 bases are TGCGCCAGCAGCTTGGCAGAGCGGGACACTAATGAAAAACTGTTTTTT.

CDR3 in DNA: TGTGCCAGCAGCCAAAATCGCGGGAAGTACTTC. Its protein product is CASSQNRGKYF. The chain uses TRBV3-1 (or the pseudogene TRBV3-2) and TRBJ2-7, with D perhaps matching TRBD2 (6 bases). The germline gives CDR1 LGHDT, CDR2 YNNKEL (reference sequence). Trimming took off 2 bases at V and 11 bases at J, with 10 bases between the two ends. This CDR3 has 11 residues.

J is TRBJ1-2 and V is TRBV16, with a possible D match to TRBD1 (5 bases). The CDR3 contains 14 residues. Trimming cost V 3 bases and J 2 bases, with 10 bases left between them. Germline CDR1 reads KGHSY; CDR2 reads FQNENV. CDR3 sequence reads: CASSHYRTNYGYTF. In DNA, the CDR3 is TGTGCCAGCAGCCATTACAGGACCAACTATGGCTACACCTTC.

This clone was seen just once. The chain recombines TRBV6-5 with TRBJ1-2; D is uncertain. V gave up 6 bases and J gave up 0 bases, with 8 bases separating them. Germline V lookup: CDR1 MNHEY, CDR2 SVGAGI. CDR3 size: 13 residues. This chain's CDR3 is CASRPDSNYGYTF. The CDR3 DNA sequence: TGTGCCAGCAGGCCGGACTCTAACTATGGCTACACCTTC.

The chain couples TRBV30 to TRBJ1-2; TRBD1 matches 11 bases. This CDR3 has 17 residues. Germline trimming cut 3 bases from V and 4 bases from J; bases unmatched to any gene: 13. Looked up from germline, CDR1 is GTSNPN and CDR2 is SVGIG (reference sequence). Here the CDR3 reads CAWSAYPRTGGVYGYTF. CDR3 nucleotide sequence: TGTGCCTGGAGCGCATACCCTCGGACAGGGGGCGTCTATGGCTACACCTTC.

The gene calls are TRBV30 and TRBJ1-6; D may be TRBD1 (5 bases). Germline V gives CDR1 GTSNPN, CDR2 SVGIG (reference sequence). The CDR3 has 16 amino acids. V was shortened by 2 bases and J by 1 base, with 12 bases between the two germline ends. CDR3 loop: CAWSRGGSSYNSPLHF. The CDR3 bases are TGTGCCTGGAGTCGGGGGGGATCGTCCTATAATTCACCCCTCCACTTT.

This clone has just one count. The CDR3: CASSPTGFLSTDTQYF. The CDR3 nucleotides are TGTGCCAGCTCACCGACAGGTTTCCTTAGCACAGATACGCAGTATTTT. This chain links TRBV18 with TRBJ2-3, with D possibly being TRBD1 (6 bases). This CDR3 is 16 amino acids long. V lost 3 bases to trimming and J lost 0 bases, with 13 bases between them. CDR1 is KGHSH and CDR2 is LQKENI in the germline V gene.

The chain couples TRBV18 to TRBJ1-3, with a possible D match to TRBD1 (5 bases). The germline V and J ends were trimmed by 3 bases and 8 bases, with 14 bases remaining between them. The CDR3 is 14 amino acids. CDR1 and CDR2 (germline): KGHSH, LQKENI. The DNA for the CDR3 is TGTGCCAGCTCACCGACGAAGGAGGGGTACACCATATATTTT. Translated, it gives CASSPTKEGYTIYF.

The rearrangement joins TRBV15 to TRBJ1-3; 11 nucleotides agree with TRBD1. CDR1 and CDR2 from the germline V gene are LNHNV and YYDKDF (reference sequence). This CDR3 is 17 amino acids long. After removal of 0 bases from V and 5 bases from J, the junction contained 6 bases not matched to a gene. CDR3 sequence: CATSRDRGQGARNTIYF. The CDR3 nucleotides read TGTGCCACCAGCAGAGATAGAGGACAGGGGGCGAGAAACACCATATATTTT.

The chain joins TRBV2 to TRBJ2-7; 13 bases align to TRBD2. The CDR3 consists of 16 residues. J gave up 2 bases and V 6 bases, and 7 bases lay outside the gene matches. CDR1 and CDR2 (germline): SNHLY, FYNNEI. The CDR3 nucleotides read TGTGCCAGCAGAGAGCCGGGACTAGCGGGGACCTACGAGCAGTACTTC. Translation: CASREPGLAGTYEQYF. The variable domain in full, with the rest retrieved from reference TRBV2 and TRBJ2-7, is EPEVTQTPSHQVTQMGQEVILRCVPISNHLYFYWYRQILGQKVEFLVSFYNNEISEKSEIFDDQFSVERPDGSNFTLKIRSTKLEDSAMYFCASREPGLAGTYEQYFGPGTRLTVT.

The V and J genes are TRBV27 and TRBJ2-3; possibly TRBD1 for D (5 bases). With 2 bases removed from V and 6 bases from J, the gap between germline ends came to 9 bases. The CDR3 has 13 residues. Germline V gene lookup returns CDR1 MNHEY and CDR2 SMNVEV (reference sequence). The CDR3 DNA reads as TGTGCCAGCAGTTTACAGGGTTCCGATACGCAGTATTTT. It encodes CASSLQGSDTQYF.

The rearrangement joins TRBV4-1 to TRBJ1-2; possibly TRBD1 for D (6 bases). The CDR3 extends over 15 amino acids. The germline V and J ends were trimmed by 0 bases and 4 bases, with 12 bases remaining between them. Germline V gene data show CDR1 as MGHRA and CDR2 as YSYEKL. In DNA form, the CDR3 reads TGCGCCAGCAGCCAAGACGTGGGGGCAGGCTATGGCTACACCTTC. Amino acid sequence: CASSQDVGAGYGYTF.

V is TRBV29-1 and J is TRBJ1-2, with 7 bases that match TRBD1. The germline V gene encodes CDR1 SQVTM and CDR2 ANQGSEA. The CDR3 loop spans 14 amino acids. J was trimmed by 1 base and V by 6 bases; bases with no gene match: 8. The CDR3 protein is CSVNRDSNNYGYTF. CDR3 bases: TGCAGCGTCAACCGGGACAGCAATAACTATGGCTACACCTTC.

This clone appeared a few times. This rearrangement joins TRBV29-1 to TRBJ1-1; TRBD1 matches at 8 bases. Germline loops: CDR1 SQVTM, CDR2 ANQGSEA. This CDR3 has 12 residues. V lost 4 bases, J lost 4 bases, and 2 bases stayed unmatched. CDR3 nucleotides: TGCAGCGTTGCAGGGGGCGTCACTGAAGCTTTCTTT. This translates into CSVAGGVTEAFF.

This clone appeared once. The chain combines TRBV11-2 with TRBJ2-7; TRBD2 aligns across 7 bases. Germline V CDR1 and CDR2: SGHAT, FQNNGV. V was clipped by 4 bases and J by 0 bases; unmatched bases: 3. The CDR3 is 14 amino acids. Here the CDR3 reads CASSSGGSSYEQYF. In DNA, the CDR3 is TGTGCCAGCAGCTCCGGCGGGAGCTCCTACGAGCAGTACTTC.

The genes are TRBV5-8 and TRBJ2-3, with 11 bases identical to TRBD2. CDR3 length: 15 amino acids. Germline CDR1 is SGHTS and CDR2 is YDEGEE. V shed 4 bases, J shed 3 bases, and the junction held 4 bases outside the gene matches. The CDR3 here is CASSTSGRGTDTQYF. The CDR3 region has the DNA TGTGCCAGCAGCACTAGCGGGAGAGGAACAGATACGCAGTATTTT.

In this sample, this clone turned up once. The chain employs TRBV6-6 and TRBJ2-7; D may be TRBD2 (5 bases). Trimming took 6 bases from V and 0 from J, leaving 15 bases between them. The germline V gene has CDR1 MNHNY and CDR2 SVGAGI (reference sequence). The CDR3 is 15 residues long. CDR3 residues: CASSYQAESSYEQYF. CDR3 sequence (DNA): TGTGCCAGCAGCTACCAAGCGGAGTCCTCCTACGAGCAGTACTTC.

This clone has at least ten counts. The chain is built from TRBV6-5 and TRBJ2-3, with TRBD2 matching 8 bases. CDR3 size: 15 residues. V was pared by 0 bases and J by 2 bases, with 1 base of the junction left unmatched. Germline CDR1 MNHEY, CDR2 SVGAGI. In DNA form, the CDR3 reads TGTGCCAGCAGTTACTCGGGACTAGACACAGATACGCAGTATTTT. Residues: CASSYSGLDTDTQYF.

CDR3 coding DNA: TGCGCCAGCAGCCAAGAGGGGGGGTGGTACGAGCAGTACTTC. Residues: CASSQEGGWYEQYF. The rearrangement joins TRBV4-3 to TRBJ2-7; TRBD2 agrees at 7 bases. The CDR3 sequence is 14 residues long. J lost 4 bases, V lost 0 bases, and 3 bases had no gene match. The germline gives CDR1 LGHNA, CDR2 YSLEER.

The chain links TRBV11-2 to TRBJ2-5; possibly TRBD2 for D (5 bases). The germline CDR1 and CDR2 sequences are SGHAT and FQNNGV. With 3 bases removed from V and 2 bases from J, the gap between germline ends came to 13 bases. The CDR3 length is 15 residues. DNA for the CDR3: TGTGCCAGCAGCTTCGCGCTAGCAACTCAAGAGACCCAGTACTTC. This encodes CASSFALATQETQYF.